This TCR beta chain is from a study of blood T cell repertoires in COVID-19. Some clones are missing from TCRdb's copy, which holds only in-frame ones; the method was immunoSEQ multiplex PCR. This table holds almost 400,000 clones, roughly 86% found once. In germline, CDR1 is SGHDT, CDR2 YYEEEE. This CDR3 contains 16 residues. V was pared by 5 bases and J by 3 bases, with 11 bases of the junction left unmatched. This receptor was taken from a woman between 55 and 75 years old with COVID-19, enrolled during active disease. The sample was peripheral blood. The chain uses TRBV5-6 and TRBJ2-7, with 10 positions matching TRBD2. The CDR3 DNA sequence: TGTGCCAGCAGTCTTGCCCTAGCGGGGGTCGGCTACGAGCAGTACTTC. Protein: CASSLALAGVGYEQYF.